The clone carrying this T cell receptor beta chain was counted between two and nine times. The data were obtained in a study of blood T cells in healthy people across ages. Next came a second PCR, run for roughly 6 to 11 cycles, which used a sample-barcoded 5' primer along with a J-beta primer mix. A 12-random-nucleotide template-switch adaptor tagged each cDNA molecule. All samples yielded 2.5 million or more CDR3-containing paired-end reads. TCRdb re-called the 5' RACE reads through MiXCR, storing one row per CDR3 protein. The sample consists of over a million distinct CDR3 sequences, over 35% of them appearing once. The CDR3 has 14 residues. Per the germline V gene, CDR1 is MNHEY and CDR2 is SVGAGI. V lost 5 bases and J lost 0; bases outside the gene matches: 3. The donors, healthy Caucasians from Russia, were aged roughly 6 to 90. Isolation yielded PBMCs, at least 6.5 million per sample, in every case.

This sequence joins TRBV6-5 and TRBJ1-2; the match to TRBD1 covers 7 bases. Sequencing was carried out using blood. This clonotype originated in a woman in her sixties or seventies in good health. The CDR3 loop is CASSAQGTNYGYTF. The CDR3, as DNA: TGTGCCAGCAGTGCACAGGGGACTAACTATGGCTACACCTTC.